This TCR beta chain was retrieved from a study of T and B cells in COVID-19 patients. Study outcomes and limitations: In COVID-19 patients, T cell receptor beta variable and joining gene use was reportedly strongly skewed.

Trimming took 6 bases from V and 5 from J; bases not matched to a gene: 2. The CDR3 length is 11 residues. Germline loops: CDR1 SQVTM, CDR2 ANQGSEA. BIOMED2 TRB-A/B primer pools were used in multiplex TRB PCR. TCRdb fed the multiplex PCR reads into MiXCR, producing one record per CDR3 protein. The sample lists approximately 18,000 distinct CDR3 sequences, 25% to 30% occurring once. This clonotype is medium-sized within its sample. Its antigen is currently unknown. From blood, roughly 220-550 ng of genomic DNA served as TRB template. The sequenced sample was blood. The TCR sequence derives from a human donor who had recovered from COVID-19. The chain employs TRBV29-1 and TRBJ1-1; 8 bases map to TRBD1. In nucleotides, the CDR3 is TGCAGCGTAAACAGGGGGACTGAAGCTTTCTTT. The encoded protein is CSVNRGTEAFF.